Presented here are 29 T cell receptor beta chains from one specimen sequenced in a study of shared clonotypes between healthy human individuals. TCRdb's copy holds only in-frame clones and misses some; the assay was immunoSEQ multiplex PCR. The sample carries about 2.4 million clones, under 95% recorded once. The sequenced material came from naive CD4+ T cells from PBMCs. Subset here: CD45RA+ positively selected. All receptors derive from a man in his late teens or twenties in good health. Some clones in this sample may be carry-over from other donors' samples.

This clone has only a few counts. The rearrangement links TRBV18 to TRBJ2-7; 14 bases fit TRBD2. The ends lost 0 bases at V and 5 bases at J; junction bases unmatched: 3. The germline gives CDR1 KGHSH, CDR2 LQKENI. The CDR3 extends over 16 amino acids. As DNA, the CDR3 is TGTGCCAGCTCACCACCGGGACTAGCGGGAGACAACGAGCAGTACTTC. This sequence encodes CASSPPGLAGDNEQYF.

V is TRBV6-1 and J is TRBJ2-7; D may match TRBD1 or TRBD2 (5 bases each). V was pared by 6 bases and J by 3 bases, with 12 bases between. CDR3 length: 13 amino acids. From germline, CDR1 is MNHNS and CDR2 SASEGT. The DNA for the CDR3 is TGTGCCAGCAGAACGGGACGACTCTACGAGCAGTACTTC. It is translated as CASRTGRLYEQYF.

This clone was observed once. The V call is TRBV5-1, the J call TRBJ2-1, with D perhaps matching TRBD1 (6 bases). Germline CDR1 SGHRS, CDR2 YFSETQ. The V end lost 4 bases, the J end lost 2 bases, and 10 bases lay between the germline ends. The CDR3 runs to 14 residues. The CDR3 spells CASSRDTAYNEQFF. The CDR3 DNA reads TGCGCCAGCAGCCGGGACACTGCCTACAATGAGCAGTTCTTC. Together with reference TRBV5-1 and TRBJ2-1, the CDR3 gives the full variable domain: KAGVTQTPRYLIKTRGQQVTLSCSPISGHRSVSWYQQTPGQGLQFLFEYFSETQRNKGNFPGRFSGRQFSNSRSEMNVSTLELGDSALYLCASSRDTAYNEQFFGPGTRLTVL.

V is TRBV30 and J is TRBJ2-7, with 8 bases aligning to TRBD2. The germline V gene encodes CDR1 GTSNPN and CDR2 SVGIG (reference sequence). The CDR3 is made up of 15 amino acids. With V trimmed by 3 bases and J by 5 bases, 12 bases remained unmatched. CDR3 in DNA: TGTGCCTGGAGCGCGGGGTCGGGAGGGTTAAACGAGCAGTACTTC. Translation gives CAWSAGSGGLNEQYF.

The sample holds one count of this clone. This chain joins TRBV6-6 and TRBJ1-5; no clear D gene. V was trimmed by 0 bases and J by 6 bases, leaving 6 bases between them. The V gene's germline CDR1 is MNHNY and CDR2 SVGAGI (reference sequence). The CDR3 has 13 amino acids. In DNA form, the CDR3 reads TGTGCCAGCAGTTACTCGACCTCTCAGCCCCAGCATTTT. This codes for CASSYSTSQPQHF.

This clone appeared a single time. The chain recombines TRBV5-1 with TRBJ1-2, with D uncertain. The CDR3 runs to 15 residues. Germline V gives CDR1 SGHRS, CDR2 YFSETQ. V was clipped by 4 bases and J by 0 bases, with 13 bases between them. CDR3 DNA sequence: TGCGCCAGCAGCACCCTAGGAACAGCTAACTATGGCTACACCTTC. Amino acids: CASSTLGTANYGYTF.

With regard to this clone: A read error may produce the germline difference seen at one junction end. This chain links TRBV7-2 with TRBJ2-7; D gene uncertain. Germline assignment: CDR1 SGHTA and CDR2 FQGNSA. The CDR3 has 13 amino acids. This CDR3 is CVSSLGARYEQYF. The CDR3, as DNA: TGTGTCAGCAGCTTAGGTGCCCGATACGAGCAGTACTTC.

The chain combines TRBV9 with TRBJ2-4; 10 bases are shared with TRBD1. CDR3 size: 20 residues. Germline-derived CDR1 and CDR2 are SGDLS and YYNGEE. V lost 0 bases to trimming and J lost 1 base; unmatched junction nucleotides: 13. CDR3: CASSVEGDRGLGPAKNIQYF. CDR3 bases: TGTGCCAGCAGCGTAGAGGGGGACAGGGGTTTAGGTCCTGCCAAAAACATTCAGTACTTC.

As for this clone: The same CDR3 can be traced to other DNA sequences in this sample. The chain recombines TRBV2 with TRBJ1-5; the D gene is possibly TRBD1 (6 bases). This CDR3 region has 13 residues. Germline CDR1 is SNHLY and CDR2 is FYNNEI. Trimming pared 5 bases from V and 4 bases from J, leaving 9 bases between. Here the CDR3 DNA reads TGTGCCAGCAGTTTGGGGGCTAATCAGCCCCAGCATTTT. Translated, it gives CASSLGANQPQHF.

The chain recombines TRBV7-2 with TRBJ2-2; D is unclear. Germline V gene lookup returns CDR1 SGHTA and CDR2 FQGNSA. This CDR3 spans 14 amino acids. V lost 3 bases to trimming and J lost 3 bases, with 8 bases between them. The CDR3 bases are TGTGCCAGCAGCTTTCTGGAGTACACCGGGGAGCTGTTTTTT. It translates to CASSFLEYTGELFF.

This clone was recorded once. The rearrangement joins TRBV28 to TRBJ1-2; TRBD1 agrees at 7 bases. The junction had 23 bases not matched to a gene; V was cut back by 5 bases and J by 2 bases. The CDR3 has 20 residues. The germline V gene has CDR1 MDHEN and CDR2 SYDVKM. CDR3 coding DNA: TGTGCCAGCAGTCCCGGGGATTACGGGCGCAGACTGACAGGGAACTATGGCTACACCTTC. Translated: CASSPGDYGRRLTGNYGYTF.

The count of this clone is one. The chain couples TRBV7-3 to TRBJ2-3, with TRBD2 matching 12 bases. CDR1 and CDR2 from the germline V gene are SGHTA and FQGTGA. Trimming removed 3 bases from V and 2 bases from J; junction bases left unmatched: 18. The CDR3 covers 21 residues. The CDR3 coding sequence is TGTGCCAGCAGCTTCGTCGACGGACTAGCGGGACGAGGAGCTATCACAGATACGCAGTATTTT. Amino acids: CASSFVDGLAGRGAITDTQYF.

This chain connects TRBV2 to TRBJ1-1, with D uncertain. This CDR3 contains 13 residues. With 8 bases removed from V and 0 bases from J, the gap between germline ends came to 10 bases. Germline-derived CDR1 and CDR2 are SNHLY and FYNNEI. CDR3 nucleotides: TGTGCCAGCTCTCCCGATGTGAACACTGAAGCTTTCTTT. This sequence encodes CASSPDVNTEAFF. Using reference TRBV2 and TRBJ1-1 for the parts outside the CDR3, the full variable domain is EPEVTQTPSHQVTQMGQEVILRCVPISNHLYFYWYRQILGQKVEFLVSFYNNEISEKSEIFDDQFSVERPDGSNFTLKIRSTKLEDSAMYFCASSPDVNTEAFFGQGTRLTVV.

The V call is TRBV6-5, the J call TRBJ1-5, with a possible D match to TRBD1 (5 bases). Germline V gene lookup returns CDR1 MNHEY and CDR2 SVGAGI. V shed 5 bases and J shed 3 bases, with 8 bases lying between them. The CDR3 spans 13 residues. CDR3 DNA: TGTGCCAGCAGTGGGACCACCAATCAGCCCCAGCATTTT. Translating gives CASSGTTNQPQHF.

With regard to this clone: The sample holds other DNA sequences that translate to the same CDR3. V gene TRBV18 combines with J gene TRBJ2-4, with no clear D. The germline V gene has CDR1 KGHSH and CDR2 LQKENI. The CDR3 is 14 residues long. Trimming removed 3 bases from V and 0 bases from J, with 6 bases in between. The CDR3 sequence is CASSPSLAKNIQYF. As DNA, the CDR3 is TGTGCCAGCTCACCGTCTCTAGCCAAAAACATTCAGTACTTC.

About this clone: Just one base apart from a much larger clone, this may be a read error. This chain uses TRBV5-1 with TRBJ1-3; D uncertain. The CDR3 spans 14 residues. V was clipped by 0 bases and J by 0 bases, with 4 bases between them. Germline values: CDR1 SGHRS, CDR2 YFSETQ. The CDR3 spells CASSLGISGNTIYF. The CDR3 DNA follows: TGCGCCAGCAGCTTGGGGATCTCTGGAAACACCATATATTTT.

The chain is built from TRBV7-8 and TRBJ2-3; TRBD2 matches at 11 bases. The V gene end was trimmed by 5 bases and the J gene end by 1 base; junction bases not matched to a gene: 2. This CDR3 contains 15 residues. Germline V gene sequence: CDR1 SGHVS, CDR2 FQNEAQ. The DNA for the CDR3 is TGTGCCAGCAGCCAACTAGCGGGAGGCACAGATACGCAGTATTTT. Translated: CASSQLAGGTDTQYF.

This clone has just one count. This chain uses TRBV5-1 with TRBJ2-1, with 13 bases lining up with TRBD2. This CDR3 contains 15 residues. V was pared by 4 bases and J by 5 bases, with 3 bases of the junction left unmatched. From germline, CDR1 is SGHRS and CDR2 YFSETQ. The CDR3 loop reads CASSTGTSGDNEQFF. The CDR3, as DNA: TGCGCCAGCAGCACCGGGACTAGCGGGGACAATGAGCAGTTCTTC.

This clone showed up just once. The CDR3 region has the DNA TGTGCCAGCAGTCGCCTGGGGGGGCCGAATGAAAAACTGTTTTTT. This gives the protein CASSRLGGPNEKLFF. The chain is built from TRBV7-8 and TRBJ1-4, with TRBD1 as a possible D gene (6 bases). The CDR3 runs to 15 residues. Germline CDR1 reads SGHVS; CDR2 reads FQNEAQ. Between the trimmed V and J ends, which lost 6 bases and 5 bases, there was a span of 16 bases. The whole variable domain, remainder taken from reference TRBV7-8 and TRBJ1-4, is GAGVSQSPRYKVAKRGQDVALRCDPISGHVSLFWYQQALGQGPEFLTYFQNEAQLDKSGLPSDRFFAERPEGSVSTLKIQRTQQEDSAVYLCASSRLGGPNEKLFFGSGTQLSVL.

V usage is TRBV27 and J usage is TRBJ2-2; TRBD1 matches at 11 bases. CDR1 and CDR2 (germline): MNHEY, SMNVEV (reference sequence). The CDR3 sequence is 17 residues long. V trimming: 6 bases; J trimming: 0 bases; junction bases outside the gene matches: 6. The CDR3 here is CASRPGTGGPNTGELFF. The CDR3 nucleotides read TGTGCCAGCAGACCGGGGACAGGGGGTCCGAACACCGGGGAGCTGTTTTTT.

The CDR3 loop is CASSAGQGADGYTF. In nucleotides, the CDR3 is TGTGCCAGCAGTGCGGGACAGGGGGCGGATGGCTACACCTTC. The gene calls are TRBV6-1 and TRBJ1-2, with 12 bases aligning to TRBD1. Germline CDR1 reads MNHNS; CDR2 reads SASEGT. J was trimmed by 6 bases and V by 4 bases; bases with no gene match: 3. The CDR3 is 14 amino acids.

V and J are TRBV28 and TRBJ2-5; the D gene is possibly TRBD2 (5 bases). Germline V gene data show CDR1 as MDHEN and CDR2 as SYDVKM. The CDR3 is made up of 11 amino acids. Trimming pared 6 bases from V and 9 bases from J, leaving 11 bases between. CDR3 sequence reads: CASSLRGAQYF. The CDR3 DNA reads TGTGCCAGCAGCCTCCGGGGTGCCCAGTACTTC.

The chain couples TRBV15 to TRBJ2-2; a possible D gene is TRBD2 (5 bases). Germline assignment: CDR1 LNHNV and CDR2 YYDKDF (reference sequence). The ends were cut back, 3 bases at V and 9 bases at J, with 17 bases in the middle. This CDR3 is built from 15 residues. CDR3 in DNA: TGTGCCACCAGCAGGGACTCGACGGAGGCCAGGGAGCTGTTTTTT. Protein sequence: CATSRDSTEARELFF.

This chain connects TRBV18 to TRBJ2-2; 8 bases align to TRBD2. The germline V gene encodes CDR1 KGHSH and CDR2 LQKENI. This CDR3 is 18 amino acids long. The V gene end was trimmed by 5 bases and the J gene end by 0 bases; junction bases not matched to a gene: 11. CDR3 amino acids: CASSWKPLAGANTGELFF. The CDR3 bases are TGTGCCAGCTCATGGAAACCCCTAGCGGGCGCGAACACCGGGGAGCTGTTTTTT.

J is TRBJ1-2 and V is TRBV28, with D unclear. The CDR3 extends over 13 amino acids. Trimming removed 6 bases from V and 3 bases from J, with 11 bases in between. Germline V gene sequence: CDR1 MDHEN, CDR2 SYDVKM. The CDR3 DNA reads TGTGCCAGCAGCCCTGGACCGGACTATGGCTACACCTTC. This encodes CASSPGPDYGYTF.

The chain links TRBV6-5 to TRBJ1-4; TRBD1 matches at 9 bases. CDR1 and CDR2 from the germline V gene are MNHEY and SVGAGI. Losses at the gene ends were 8 bases for V and 0 bases for J; bases not matched to a gene: 1. This CDR3 has 14 amino acids. This chain's CDR3 is CASRTGATNEKLFF. CDR3 in DNA: TGTGCCAGCCGGACAGGGGCAACTAATGAAAAACTGTTTTTT.

This clone was counted between two and nine times. This chain links TRBV5-5 with TRBJ1-5; D ambiguous. This CDR3 spans 14 amino acids. Germline CDR1 and CDR2: SGHKS and YYEKEE (reference sequence). Trimming took 4 bases from V and 5 from J, leaving 13 bases between them. The DNA of the CDR3 is TGTGCCAGCAGCCCGCTGAAAGGATATCAGCCCCAGCATTTT. Translation gives CASSPLKGYQPQHF. Supplemented by reference TRBV5-5 and TRBJ1-5, the full variable domain reads DAGVTQSPTHLIKTRGQQVTLRCSPISGHKSVSWYQQVLGQGPQFIFQYYEKEERGRGNFPDRFSARQFPNYSSELNVNALLLGDSALYLCASSPLKGYQPQHFGDGTRLSIL.

This chain joins TRBV4-2 and TRBJ2-1; no clear D. V lost 1 base and J 3 bases, leaving 13 bases between the germline ends. This CDR3 has 16 residues. CDR1 LGHNA and CDR2 YNFKEQ come from the germline V gene. The CDR3 DNA sequence: TGTGCCAGCAGCCAAGGGTTCGTTGATAGCTACAATGAGCAGTTCTTC. Protein sequence: CASSQGFVDSYNEQFF.

The gene calls are TRBV7-2 and TRBJ1-1, with D tentatively TRBD1 (5 bases). This CDR3 has 14 amino acids. The V and J ends lost 4 bases and 3 bases respectively, with 12 bases between them. CDR1 and CDR2 from the germline V gene are SGHTA and FQGNSA. The CDR3 DNA is TGTGCCAGCAGCTCCAGGGACTGGGACACTGAAGCTTTCTTT. It yields the protein CASSSRDWDTEAFF. Full variable domain (rest looked up from reference TRBV7-2 and TRBJ1-1): GAGVSQSPSNKVTEKGKDVELRCDPISGHTALYWYRQSLGQGLEFLIYFQGNSAPDKSGLPSDRFSAERTGGSVSTLTIQRTQQEDSAVYLCASSSRDWDTEAFFGQGTRLTVV.